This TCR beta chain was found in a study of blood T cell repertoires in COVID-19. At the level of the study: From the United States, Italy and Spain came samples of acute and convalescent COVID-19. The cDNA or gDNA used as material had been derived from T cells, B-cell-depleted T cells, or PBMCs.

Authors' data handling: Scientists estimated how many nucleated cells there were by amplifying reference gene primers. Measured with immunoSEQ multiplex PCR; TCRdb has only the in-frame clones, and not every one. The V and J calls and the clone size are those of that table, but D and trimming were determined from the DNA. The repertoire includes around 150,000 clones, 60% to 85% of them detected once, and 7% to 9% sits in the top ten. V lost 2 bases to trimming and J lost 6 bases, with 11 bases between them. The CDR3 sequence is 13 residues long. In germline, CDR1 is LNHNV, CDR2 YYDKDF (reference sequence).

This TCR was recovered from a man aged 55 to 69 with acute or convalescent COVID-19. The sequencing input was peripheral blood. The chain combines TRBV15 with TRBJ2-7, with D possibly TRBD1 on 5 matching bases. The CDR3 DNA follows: TGTGCCACCAGCAGAAACCAGGGTTCCGAGCAGTACTTC. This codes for CATSRNQGSEQYF.